This T cell receptor beta chain was obtained from a study of identical twins. The CDR3 contains 13 residues. CDR1 and CDR2 from the germline V gene are SGHRS and YFSETQ. V gave up 0 bases and J gave up 5 bases, with 8 bases separating them. MiXCR, applied by TCRdb to the 5' RACE reads, yields one record per CDR3 protein. The table has approximately 550,000 distinct CDR3 sequences, under 25% seen once; the top ten hold about 0.5%. General study results and limits: Surplus twin overlap in beta out-of-frame sequences was less pronounced. The study reached conclusions through statistical analysis that was cross-sectional, not following the same donors.

This clonotype was detected only a few times. Its antigen is still unknown. The sample also formed part of further work on yellow fever vaccine responses in identical twins.

Material: CD4+ T cells sorted from blood. The source of this sequence is a woman aged 18-30 years in good health. V and J are TRBV5-1 and TRBJ1-1, with D perhaps TRBD1 (5 bases). This CDR3 reads CASSLADTTEAFF. The CDR3 nucleotides read TGCGCCAGCAGCTTGGCGGACACGACTGAAGCTTTCTTT.